This T cell receptor beta chain was profiled in a study of OX40 agonist ivuxolimab in advanced cancers. Some clones are missing from TCRdb's copy, which holds only in-frame ones; the method was immunoSEQ multiplex PCR. The sample yields roughly 58,000 clones, roughly nine tenths seen once. Germline assignment: CDR1 SGHNT and CDR2 YYREEE (reference sequence). This CDR3 spans 14 amino acids. The sequence was collected from an adult with an advanced solid tumor such as melanoma, head and neck, liver or kidney cancer. The rearrangement links TRBV5-4 to TRBJ2-5, with D perhaps matching TRBD2 (5 bases). The J call may not be correct, given that the DNA end is closer to TRBJ2-7. The sequencing here drew on CD4+ or CD8+ T cells sorted from blood, taken in a trial of the OX40 agonist ivuxolimab. This chain's CDR3 is CASSPGGPTYEQYF. The CDR3 DNA sequence: TGTGCCAGCAGTCCCGGAGGTCCCACCTACGAGCAGTACTTC.